This TCR beta chain is from a study of response to subunit inactivated influenza vaccine. The CDR3 runs 16 residues. Germline V gene sequence: CDR1 DFQATT, CDR2 SNEGSKA (reference sequence). The junction had 10 bases not matched to a gene; V was cut back by 0 bases and J by 3 bases. As regards this clonotype: The target antigen is unknown.

Regarding the study as a whole: The authors put forward the suggestion that each seasonal influenza vaccination may bring in only a limited number of new T cells.

Via MiXCR, TCRdb re-called the RT-PCR reads, giving one row per CDR3 protein. This sample has about 170,000 distinct CDR3 sequences, with 9.5% to 12% found just once. V and J are TRBV20-1 and TRBJ2-7; 8 bases are shared with TRBD1. The sample was CD8+ T cells sorted from PBMCs, taken less than 30 months after vaccination. This clonotype originated in a man aged 45 to 70 who received an inactivated influenza vaccine. The CDR3 bases are TGCAGTGCTAGAGATTGGGAGACAGGGGCGTTCTACGAGCAGTACTTC. Its protein product is CSARDWETGAFYEQYF.